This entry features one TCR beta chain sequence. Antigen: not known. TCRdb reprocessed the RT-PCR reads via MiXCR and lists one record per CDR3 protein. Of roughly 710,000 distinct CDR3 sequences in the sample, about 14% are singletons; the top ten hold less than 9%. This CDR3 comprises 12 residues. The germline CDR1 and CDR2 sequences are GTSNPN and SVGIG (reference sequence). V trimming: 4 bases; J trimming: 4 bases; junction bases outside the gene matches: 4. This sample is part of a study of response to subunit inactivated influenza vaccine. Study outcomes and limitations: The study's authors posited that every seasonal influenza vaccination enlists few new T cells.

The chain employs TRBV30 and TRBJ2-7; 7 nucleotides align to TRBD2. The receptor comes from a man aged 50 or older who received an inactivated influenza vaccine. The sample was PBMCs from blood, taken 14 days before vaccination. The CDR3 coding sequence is TGTGCCTGGAATCGCGGGAGTTACGAGCAGTACTTC. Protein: CAWNRGSYEQYF.